This T cell receptor (beta chain) is from a study of graft-versus-host responses after intestinal transplantation. Of note for this clone: The antigen is not known.

TCRdb keeps only in-frame clones here, not all; method: immunoSEQ multiplex PCR. Among roughly 120,000 clones listed, around 95% were seen once. The sequences come from unstimulated CD8+ T cells sorted from spleen or lymph node cells, collected before intestinal transplant. The receptor was derived from a human donor who received an intestinal transplant.

The CDR3 spells CASSEAGWGAYEQYF. Written as DNA, the CDR3 is TGTGCCAGCAGTGAAGCTGGGTGGGGGGCCTACGAGCAGTACTTC. The chain is built from TRBV6-1 and TRBJ2-5, with TRBD2 as a possible D gene (6 bases). The last part of the DNA fits TRBJ2-7 better; the J call may be wrong. Germline CDR1 MNHNS, CDR2 SASEGT. The CDR3 is made up of 15 amino acids.